The 5 T cell receptor beta chains listed next were all sequenced from one sample in a study of blood T cells in healthy people across ages. The use of a sample-barcoded 5' primer and a J-beta primer mix characterized a second PCR of roughly 6 to 11 cycles. TCRdb analysed the 5' RACE reads with MiXCR anew, one entry per CDR3 protein. Of about 900,000 distinct CDR3 sequences listed, 45% to 50% are singletons. Source material: blood. These receptors all come from a man aged 25 to 40 in good health.

There are a few counts of this clonotype. The V gene is TRBV6-5, the J gene TRBJ2-3; a weak D match, TRBD1 (6 bases). Trimming removed 0 bases from V and 4 bases from J, with 23 bases in between. CDR1 and CDR2 (germline): MNHEY, SVGAGI. This CDR3 spans 19 amino acids. The CDR3 DNA is TGTGCCAGCAGTTACTCGTCGGACGACAGGTCTCGCGCCCCAGATACGCAGTATTTT. Translating gives CASSYSSDDRSRAPDTQYF.

CDR3 region: CASRAASSYEQYF. CDR3 in DNA: TGTGCCAGCAGAGCAGCATCCTCCTACGAGCAGTACTTC. V usage is TRBV6-1 and J usage is TRBJ2-7, with D hard to call. CDR1 is MNHNS and CDR2 is SASEGT in the germline V gene. There are 13 residues in the CDR3. V was shortened by 6 bases and J by 0 bases, with 9 bases between the two germline ends.

This clonotype was found a few times. The rearrangement joins TRBV28 to TRBJ1-6, with a tentative D call TRBD1 (6 bases). In germline, CDR1 is MDHEN, CDR2 SYDVKM. Deletions cut 4 bases from V and 5 bases from J, with 12 bases between. There are 15 residues in the CDR3. The CDR3 loop reads CASSSPGADNSPLHF. The CDR3 region has the DNA TGTGCCAGCAGTTCACCGGGGGCAGATAATTCACCCCTCCACTTT.

This chain joins TRBV29-1 and TRBJ2-4, with D unresolved. Germline V lookup: CDR1 SQVTM, CDR2 ANQGSEA. V gave up 2 bases and J gave up 0 bases, with 8 bases separating them. The CDR3 consists of 14 residues. The CDR3 here is CSVERLLAKNIQYF. In DNA, the CDR3 is TGCAGCGTTGAAAGGCTGCTAGCCAAAAACATTCAGTACTTC.

For this clonotype: A much larger clone lies one base from this, so it may be a read error. The V gene is TRBV2, the J gene TRBJ1-2, with 8 bases that match TRBD1. The CDR3 totals 15 residues. Trimming cost V 8 bases and J 6 bases; bases outside gene matches: 14. From germline, CDR1 is SNHLY and CDR2 FYNNEI. In DNA form, the CDR3 reads TGTGCCAGCGCTGAGACAGGGGTAACCTTACATGGCTACACCTTC. Amino acids: CASAETGVTLHGYTF.